What follows is one TCR beta chain and its context. Its antigen is currently unknown. This specimen comes from a study of human CD8 memory T cell subsets. Study-wide points: A similarly high level of diversity characterized stem-like memory and precursor exhausted T cells, unlike effector memory cells.

Enrichment of total CD8+ T cells was achieved using negative magnetic separation. CDR1 and CDR2 from the germline V gene are LGHDT and YNNKEL (reference sequence). This CDR3 is 15 amino acids long. By UMI-labeled 5' RACE, the TCR beta libraries were made. TCRdb re-called the 5' RACE reads and shows each CDR3 protein once, DNA omitted. This sample's clone table lists 5,500 to 8,500 distinct CDR3 sequences. The origin of this receptor is a human donor in good health. Sequencing was carried out using CD8+ stem-like memory T cells (TSCM and TCM) sorted from PBMCs. Stated subset: stem-like memory CD8 T cells (TSTEM), CCR7+ PD-1- TIGIT-. V is TRBV3-1 and J is TRBJ1-5. The CDR3 loop reads CASSQEGGGHQPQHF.